The rows below give T cell receptor beta chains drawn from one sample of a study of T cells in Graves' hyperthyroidism and ophthalmopathy. Via MiXCR, TCRdb re-called the multiplex PCR reads, giving one row per CDR3 protein. The sample has around 580,000 distinct CDR3 sequences, approximately 44% seen once. The sequencing input was peripheral blood or thyroid tissue (not recorded which). These receptors all stem from a woman aged 18-29 years with Graves' hyperthyroidism. Both conserved end residues are part of each CDR3.

>TRBJ1-1|TRBV7-9
CASTPGQGVTEAFF
>TRBJ2-5|TRBV4-1
CASSRTVPQETQYF
>TRBJ2-5|TRBV18
CASSPRIAEQETQYF
>TRBJ2-5|TRBV12-3/TRBV12-4
CASSPELDRGGETQYF
>TRBJ2-5|TRBV24-1
CATSSSDRGQETQYF
>TRBJ2-3|TRBV7-9
CASLARLADTQYF
>TRBJ1-5|TRBV29-1
CSVRATGGIAGEHF
>TRBJ2-5|TRBV5-6
CASSSTGADRQETQYF
>TRBJ2-7|TRBV5-6
CASSFRTGGYTEQYF
>TRBJ1-6|TRBV13
CASSLFGSPLHF
>TRBJ2-2|TRBV7-2
CAWSLPGELFF
>TRBJ2-2|TRBV10-3
CAISAGSQGELFF
>TRBJ2-5|TRBV20-1
CSARDIQGSETQYF
>TRBJ1-2|TRBV4-1
CASSQARDYGYTF
>TRBJ1-2|TRBV2
CASTTGDGYTF
>TRBJ2-7|TRBV7-6
CASSWGAPHYSYEQYF
>TRBJ1-1|TRBV13
CASSLVGTVPRAEAFF
>TRBJ1-1|TRBV15
CATSQDYQRNTEAFF
>TRBJ2-2|TRBV5-6
CASSLTSPPGYKTGELFF
>TRBJ1-1|TRBV29-1
CSGNTGGGTEAFF
>TRBJ2-3|TRBV15
CATSRSGTRSTDTQYF
>TRBJ1-3|TRBV29-1
CSVEGANTIYF
>TRBJ2-7|TRBV12-3/TRBV12-4
CASSPSRAGGRQYF
>TRBJ1-1|TRBV19
CASSGQGVPSEAFF
>TRBJ2-7|TRBV27
CASSGPEGVLGEQYF
>TRBJ2-3|TRBV2
CASLWGRTTDTQYF
>TRBJ2-7|TRBV4-3
CASSQDRAGGYEQYF
>TRBJ1-2|TRBV2
CASSEAGTGGYGYTF
>TRBJ2-2|TRBV20-1
CSARVSQERAGELFF
>TRBJ1-6|TRBV13
CASSLDIYNSPLHF
>TRBJ2-2|TRBV5-1
CASNYRDSSGELFF
>TRBJ1-2|TRBV29-1
CSWDRGAGYTF
>TRBJ1-1|TRBV20-1
CSARRRDRENTEAFF
>TRBJ2-2|TRBV5-1
CASSPTLANTGELFF
>TRBJ2-7|TRBV7-2
CASSGRGQSSYEQYF
>TRBJ2-7|TRBV29-1
CSVSGERSGTYEQYF
>TRBJ2-5|TRBV20-1
CSAPDFIIARETQYF
>TRBJ1-4|TRBV29-1
CSQASGQREKLFF
>TRBJ1-3|TRBV7-3
CASAHSGNTIYF
>TRBJ2-7|TRBV20-1
CSARTDARYEQYF
>TRBJ2-7|TRBV12-3/TRBV12-4
CASRLQSSGRNEQYF
>TRBJ1-2|TRBV12-3/TRBV12-4
CASGLSSTYGYTF
>TRBJ2-2|TRBV7-9
CASNKAGGTGELFF
>TRBJ1-5|TRBV12-3/TRBV12-4
CASSSGTGQYEHF
>TRBJ2-7|TRBV2
CATSTYHEQYF
>TRBJ1-1|TRBV6-5
CASSYRSGGTEAFF
>TRBJ1-2|TRBV5-1
CASSFTGSGYTF
>TRBJ2-2|TRBV14
CASSRGLWSTRQNTGELFF
>TRBJ1-5|TRBV6-1
CASSDVSNQPQHF
>TRBJ2-6|TRBV29-1
CSVAGANVLTF
>TRBJ2-7|TRBV27
CASRDSMHYEQYF
>TRBJ1-5|TRBV4-3
CASSQDPDRGRDQPQHF
>TRBJ2-2|TRBV9
CASSQEGLTVGELFF
>TRBJ1-6|TRBV29-1
CSGQGGSYNSPLHF
>TRBJ2-2|TRBV6-1
CASSRTSGANTGELFF
>TRBJ1-2|TRBV7-9
CASSRYGSYTF
>TRBJ2-6|TRBV5-1
CASSLEGVNVLTF